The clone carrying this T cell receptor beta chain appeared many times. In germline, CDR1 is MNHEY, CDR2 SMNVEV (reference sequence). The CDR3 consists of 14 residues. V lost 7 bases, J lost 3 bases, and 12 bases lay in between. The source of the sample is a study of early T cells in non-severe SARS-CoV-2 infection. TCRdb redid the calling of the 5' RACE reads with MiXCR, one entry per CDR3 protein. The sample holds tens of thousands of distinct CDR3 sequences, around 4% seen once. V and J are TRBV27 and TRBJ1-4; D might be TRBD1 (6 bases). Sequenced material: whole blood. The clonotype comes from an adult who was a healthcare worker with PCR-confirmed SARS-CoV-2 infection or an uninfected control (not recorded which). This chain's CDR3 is CASKSGAANEKLFF. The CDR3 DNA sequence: TGTGCCAGCAAGTCAGGGGCCGCTAATGAAAAACTGTTTTTT.